This T cell receptor beta chain came from a study of blood T cell repertoires in COVID-19. The overall study: The United States, Italy and Spain provided the acute and convalescent COVID-19 samples. PBMCs, B-cell-depleted T cells, or T cells were the source of the cDNA or gDNA that made up the material.

This clone was seen a single time. Germline CDR1 LGHDT, CDR2 YNNKEL (reference sequence). This CDR3 spans 14 amino acids. V lost 5 bases, J lost 5 bases, and 15 bases lay in between. Methods used by the authors: Reference gene primer amplification yielded estimated nucleated cell counts. Produced via immunoSEQ multiplex PCR; TCRdb's table is partial and in-frame only. That table supplies the V and J calls and clone size; D and trimming were determined from the DNA. The top ten hold roughly a quarter of the sample, which has roughly 100,000 clones, more than 80% seen once. The clonotype comes from a man aged 55 to 70 with acute or convalescent COVID-19. Sequences were obtained from peripheral blood. This chain connects TRBV3-1 (or the pseudogene TRBV3-2) to TRBJ1-1; no clear D. In DNA, the CDR3 is TGTGCCAGCAGCAACAGAGGAGGGCAGACTGAAGCTTTCTTT. Protein sequence: CASSNRGGQTEAFF.